These T cell receptor beta chains were read from a single sample in a study of CD8 T cells in Susac syndrome. In TCRdb, the immunoSEQ multiplex PCR reads were re-called with MiXCR into one record per CDR3 protein. The profile shows approximately 300,000 distinct CDR3 sequences, about 88% of them singletons. The sample comprised CD8+ T cells from PBMCs. The receptors stem from a human donor with multiple sclerosis. Each CDR3 is given with its conserved first and last residue. The order of the fields is D gene, V gene, clone size, CDR3 protein. The D gene is left open where the match is weak. Rows give clone size only sometimes, using once, few, many, or a class for an expanded clone.

D gene: -
V gene: TRBV11-2
clone size: -
CDR3 protein: CASSLPGLRQETQYF

D gene: -
V gene: TRBV6-1
clone size: -
CDR3 protein: CASSSGEGTDTQYF

D gene: -
V gene: TRBV4-1
clone size: few
CDR3 protein: CASSQDGGSGDTQYF

D gene: -
V gene: TRBV5-1
clone size: -
CDR3 protein: CASSLETGFNEKLFF

D gene: -
V gene: TRBV19
clone size: -
CDR3 protein: CASTPPLRYGYTF

D gene: TRBD2
V gene: TRBV10-3
clone size: -
CDR3 protein: CAISSSGSDSYEQYF

D gene: TRBD2
V gene: TRBV4-2
clone size: -
CDR3 protein: CASSQEGSSGFYEQYF

D gene: TRBD1
V gene: TRBV14
clone size: -
CDR3 protein: CASSQKTGKLFF

D gene: TRBD2
V gene: TRBV7-2
clone size: -
CDR3 protein: CASSPGLAGVRTGELFF

D gene: TRBD1
V gene: TRBV6-2/TRBV6-3
clone size: -
CDR3 protein: CASTLRTGEGYEQYF